This passage covers 25 T cell receptor beta chains from one sample sequenced in a study of cytomegalovirus exposure and HLA in healthy donors. PCR amplification relied on 60 Vbeta primers (plus 13 Jbeta primers). Sequencing was performed with immunoSEQ multiplex PCR; in TCRdb, only in-frame clones are kept and a portion is missing. The sample carries around 190,000 clones, roughly 80% recorded once. The sequenced sample consisted of PBMCs. Receptor source: a man aged 35 to 55 in good health and CMV-seronegative.

V is TRBV6-1 and J is TRBJ1-1, with D possibly matching TRBD1 (5 bases). The V end lost 2 bases, the J end lost 0 bases, and 7 bases lay between the germline ends. Germline CDR1 reads MNHNS; CDR2 reads SASEGT. The CDR3 totals 14 residues. In DNA form, the CDR3 reads TGTGCCAGCAGTGAACGGGGGTTGAACACTGAAGCTTTCTTT. It specifies CASSERGLNTEAFF.

V is TRBV25-1 and J is TRBJ1-4; D call uncertain. Germline-derived CDR1 and CDR2 are MGHDK and SYGVNS. Trimming left V 1 base short and J 7 bases short, with 13 bases between. CDR3 length: 15 amino acids. The CDR3 sequence: CASSEWSPRGEKLFF. Here the CDR3 DNA reads TGTGCCAGCAGTGAATGGTCCCCGCGGGGTGAAAAACTGTTTTTT.

The chain uses TRBV18 and TRBJ2-3; possible D gene TRBD1, 5 bases. Looked up from germline, CDR1 is KGHSH and CDR2 is LQKENI. Trimming removed 2 bases at V and 5 bases at J, with 14 bases between. The CDR3 sequence is 15 residues long. As DNA, the CDR3 is TGTGCCAGCTCACCAGCGGCAGGGATAAGAGATACGCAGTATTTT. Protein: CASSPAAGIRDTQYF.

This clone came up once. This chain connects TRBV29-1 to TRBJ1-3, with D hard to call. With 1 base removed from V and 0 bases from J, the gap between germline ends came to 10 bases. CDR1 is SQVTM, CDR2 ANQGSEA, per germline. The CDR3 is made up of 15 amino acids. The CDR3 DNA sequence: TGCAGCGTTGAAGCCGCAGGTAACTCTGGAAACACCATATATTTT. It specifies CSVEAAGNSGNTIYF.

The CDR3 loop reads CASSLGGGFGANVLTF. The DNA for the CDR3 is TGTGCCAGCAGCTTAGGAGGAGGGTTTGGGGCCAACGTCCTGACTTTC. The V call is TRBV7-8, the J call TRBJ2-6; a weak D match, TRBD2 (6 bases). Trimming pared 1 base from V and 3 bases from J, leaving 10 bases between. Germline loops: CDR1 SGHVS, CDR2 FQNEAQ. This CDR3 is 16 amino acids long.

In the case of this clone: Other DNA sequences in the sample encode the same CDR3. This sequence joins TRBV6-5 and TRBJ2-7, with a weak D call TRBD2 (6 bases). Between the trimmed V and J ends, which lost 5 bases and 0 bases, there was a span of 8 bases. Looked up from germline, CDR1 is MNHEY and CDR2 is SVGAGI. The CDR3 length is 13 residues. Here the CDR3 DNA reads TGTGCCAGCAGTCGGGGGAGCTCCTACGAGCAGTACTTC. It encodes CASSRGSSYEQYF.

This chain connects TRBV10-3 to TRBJ1-2, with a weak D call TRBD1 (5 bases). The CDR3 runs 14 residues. In germline, CDR1 is ENHRY, CDR2 SYGVKD. V dropped 0 bases and J dropped 1 base, with 6 bases sitting between them. CDR3 bases: TGTGCCATCAGTGAGTCGGGGGGTAACTATGGCTACACCTTC. Translation: CAISESGGNYGYTF.

The chain links TRBV27 to TRBJ2-1, with 7 bases fitting TRBD1. CDR3 length equals 15 residues. Trimming took 3 bases from V and 7 from J; bases not matched to a gene: 9. From germline, CDR1 is MNHEY and CDR2 SMNVEV (reference sequence). CDR3 bases: TGTGCCAGCAGTTTGCCTGGGACAGCCAGGAATGAGCAGTTCTTC. Amino acid sequence: CASSLPGTARNEQFF.

The V gene is TRBV5-1, the J gene TRBJ2-5; 12 bases agree with TRBD1. V was pared by 0 bases and J by 0 bases, with 0 bases of the junction left unmatched. The germline CDR1 and CDR2 sequences are SGHRS and YFSETQ. The CDR3 sequence is 16 residues long. The CDR3 DNA reads TGCGCCAGCAGCTTGGGGGACAGGGGGCACCAAGAGACCCAGTACTTC. Protein: CASSLGDRGHQETQYF. Using reference TRBV5-1 and TRBJ2-5 for the parts outside the CDR3, the full variable domain is KAGVTQTPRYLIKTRGQQVTLSCSPISGHRSVSWYQQTPGQGLQFLFEYFSETQRNKGNFPGRFSGRQFSNSRSEMNVSTLELGDSALYLCASSLGDRGHQETQYFGPGTRLLVL.

This clone was seen once. The V gene is TRBV7-2, the J gene TRBJ2-7; no clear D. With 5 bases removed from V and 4 bases from J, the gap between germline ends came to 9 bases. CDR1 SGHTA and CDR2 FQGNSA come from the germline V gene. This CDR3 has 12 residues. The CDR3 sequence is CASSKNGYEQYF. DNA for the CDR3: TGTGCCAGCAGCAAAAACGGGTACGAGCAGTACTTC. Variable domain in full (rest from reference TRBV7-2 and TRBJ2-7): GAGVSQSPSNKVTEKGKDVELRCDPISGHTALYWYRQSLGQGLEFLIYFQGNSAPDKSGLPSDRFSAERTGGSVSTLTIQRTQQEDSAVYLCASSKNGYEQYFGPGTRLTVT.

The rearrangement links TRBV7-6 to TRBJ2-7; the match to TRBD1 covers 7 bases. The CDR3 contains 12 residues. After removal of 5 bases from V and 6 bases from J, the junction contained 4 bases not matched to a gene. Germline loops: CDR1 SGHVS, CDR2 FNYEAQ. The CDR3 region is CASSAPGGEQYF. DNA of the CDR3: TGTGCCAGCAGCGCCCCAGGGGGCGAGCAGTACTTC.

The chain joins TRBV19 to TRBJ1-5, with D possibly matching TRBD1 (6 bases). Germline V gene lookup returns CDR1 LNHDA and CDR2 SQIVND (reference sequence). The CDR3 runs to 16 residues. Trimming took 0 bases from V and 2 from J, leaving 11 bases between them. This chain's CDR3 is CASSIEQGWGNQPQHF. Written as DNA, the CDR3 is TGTGCCAGTAGTATAGAACAGGGATGGGGCAATCAGCCCCAGCATTTT. Variable domain in full (rest from reference TRBV19 and TRBJ1-5): DGGITQSPKYLFRKEGQNVTLSCEQNLNHDAMYWYRQDPGQGLRLIYYSQIVNDFQKGDIAEGYSVSREKKESFPLTVTSAQKNPTAFYLCASSIEQGWGNQPQHFGDGTRLSIL.

On this clone: The sample holds other DNA sequences that translate to the same CDR3. The rearrangement uses TRBV11-2 and TRBJ1-1; 9 bases agree with TRBD1. The V gene end was trimmed by 5 bases and the J gene end by 2 bases; junction bases not matched to a gene: 3. This CDR3 comprises 14 residues. Germline CDR1 and CDR2: SGHAT and FQNNGV. For the CDR3, the DNA is TGTGCCAGCAGCGGGACAGGGACTAACACTGAAGCTTTCTTT. Protein: CASSGTGTNTEAFF.

The chain employs TRBV10-3 and TRBJ1-3, with 8 bases fitting TRBD1. The CDR3 extends over 15 amino acids. Germline loops: CDR1 ENHRY, CDR2 SYGVKD. The trim removed 6 bases at V and 0 bases at J, leaving 4 bases unmatched. CDR3 nucleotide sequence: TGTGCCATCAGGGGACAGGCGAGCTCTGGAAACACCATATATTTT. This translates into CAIRGQASSGNTIYF.

V usage is TRBV5-4 and J usage is TRBJ2-5; TRBD1 matches 11 bases. Trimming removed 5 bases from V and 4 bases from J; junction bases left unmatched: 10. Germline V lookup: CDR1 SGHNT, CDR2 YYREEE (reference sequence). The CDR3 has 16 residues. The CDR3 protein is CASRGKRGQGGETQYF. The CDR3 nucleotides read TGTGCCAGCAGGGGGAAGAGGGGACAGGGGGGAGAGACCCAGTACTTC.

The V and J genes are TRBV1 and TRBJ1-5. TRBV1 constitutes a pseudogene. The CDR3 totals 14 residues. CDR3 DNA sequence: TGCACCAGCAGCCACCAAGGGGGGGGGCAGCCCCAGCATTTT. It specifies CTSSHQGGGQPQHF.

The rearrangement joins TRBV5-1 to TRBJ1-4; D call uncertain. Between the trimmed V and J ends, which lost 4 bases and 0 bases, there was a span of 7 bases. Germline-derived CDR1 and CDR2 are SGHRS and YFSETQ. The CDR3 loop spans 14 amino acids. The CDR3 reads CASSEKSTNEKLFF. CDR3 nucleotides: TGCGCCAGCAGCGAGAAATCAACTAATGAAAAACTGTTTTTT. Full variable domain (remainder filled in from reference TRBV5-1 and TRBJ1-4): KAGVTQTPRYLIKTRGQQVTLSCSPISGHRSVSWYQQTPGQGLQFLFEYFSETQRNKGNFPGRFSGRQFSNSRSEMNVSTLELGDSALYLCASSEKSTNEKLFFGSGTQLSVL.

The genes are TRBV7-2 and TRBJ1-1, with D perhaps matching TRBD1 (6 bases). V gave up 8 bases and J gave up 0 bases, with 13 bases separating them. The germline V gene has CDR1 SGHTA and CDR2 FQGNSA. The CDR3 is 14 amino acids. DNA for the CDR3: TGTGCCAGCCTTCAACAGGGCCTGAACACTGAAGCTTTCTTT. This codes for CASLQQGLNTEAFF.

CDR3 amino acids: CASNLGARNTGELFF. CDR3 sequence (DNA): TGCGCCAGCAATTTGGGGGCCCGAAACACCGGGGAGCTGTTTTTT. The gene calls are TRBV5-1 and TRBJ2-2, with D tentatively TRBD1 (6 bases). Germline lookup yields CDR1 SGHRS and CDR2 YFSETQ. The CDR3 covers 15 residues. V was cut by 6 bases and J by 2 bases, with 14 bases left in between.

As DNA, the CDR3 is TGCGCCAGCAGTCCAGGACCAGGGGATGAAAAACTGTTTTTT. Protein: CASSPGPGDEKLFF. V is TRBV10-1 and J is TRBJ1-4, with D possibly TRBD1 on 6 matching bases. Trimming pared 5 bases from V and 6 bases from J, leaving 13 bases between. The CDR3 is made up of 14 amino acids. CDR1 and CDR2 (germline): WNHNN, SYGVQD (reference sequence).

With respect to this clone: This specimen includes other DNA sequences encoding the same CDR3. This sequence joins TRBV5-1 and TRBJ2-7; D may be TRBD2 (5 bases). CDR1 and CDR2 from the germline V gene are SGHRS and YFSETQ. The length of the CDR3 is 13 residues. The ends were cut back, 5 bases at V and 0 bases at J, with 9 bases in the middle. Written as DNA, the CDR3 is TGCGCCAGCAGTCCGGACTCCTCCTACGAGCAGTACTTC. Its translation: CASSPDSSYEQYF.

The rearrangement links TRBV4-1 to TRBJ2-7, with D hard to call. V lost 3 bases and J lost 1, with 7 bases in between. The V gene's germline CDR1 is MGHRA and CDR2 YSYEKL. This CDR3 spans 13 amino acids. CDR3 amino acids: CASSHARSYEQYF. The CDR3, as DNA: TGCGCCAGCAGCCATGCCCGGTCCTACGAGCAGTACTTC.

The chain combines TRBV11-1 with TRBJ2-7; 8 nucleotides align to TRBD2. This CDR3 has 15 amino acids. Germline V lookup: CDR1 SGHAT, CDR2 FQDESV (reference sequence). V lost 3 bases, J lost 2 bases, and 6 bases stayed unmatched. CDR3 in amino acids: CASSLAGTSTYEQYF. The CDR3 DNA reads as TGTGCCAGCAGCTTGGCCGGGACTAGTACCTACGAGCAGTACTTC. Complete variable domain (other parts from reference TRBV11-1 and TRBJ2-7): EAEVAQSPRYKITEKSQAVAFWCDPISGHATLYWYRQILGQGPELLVQFQDESVVDDSQLPKDRFSAERLKGVDSTLKIQPAELGDSAMYLCASSLAGTSTYEQYFGPGTRLTVT.

This clone was counted between two and nine times. In DNA form, the CDR3 reads TGTGCCAGCAGCCGGGGGGATAAGAACACTGAAGCTTTCTTT. Encoded protein: CASSRGDKNTEAFF. The chain uses TRBV6-5 and TRBJ1-1; a weak D match, TRBD1 (5 bases). The V end was cut by 6 bases, the J end by 1 base, with 12 bases between. This CDR3 contains 14 residues. Germline V gene lookup returns CDR1 MNHEY and CDR2 SVGAGI.

This clone was seen once. The V gene is TRBV27, the J gene TRBJ2-1, with TRBD2 matching over 15 bases. The germline CDR1 and CDR2 sequences are MNHEY and SMNVEV (reference sequence). The J segment lost 6 bases and the V segment lost 2 bases, leaving 11 bases of the junction unmatched. The CDR3 length is 19 residues. The CDR3 nucleotides are TGTGCCAGCAGTTTAGAGTTAGGACTAGCGGGAGGGCGCGGCAATGAGCAGTTCTTC. Translation gives CASSLELGLAGGRGNEQFF.